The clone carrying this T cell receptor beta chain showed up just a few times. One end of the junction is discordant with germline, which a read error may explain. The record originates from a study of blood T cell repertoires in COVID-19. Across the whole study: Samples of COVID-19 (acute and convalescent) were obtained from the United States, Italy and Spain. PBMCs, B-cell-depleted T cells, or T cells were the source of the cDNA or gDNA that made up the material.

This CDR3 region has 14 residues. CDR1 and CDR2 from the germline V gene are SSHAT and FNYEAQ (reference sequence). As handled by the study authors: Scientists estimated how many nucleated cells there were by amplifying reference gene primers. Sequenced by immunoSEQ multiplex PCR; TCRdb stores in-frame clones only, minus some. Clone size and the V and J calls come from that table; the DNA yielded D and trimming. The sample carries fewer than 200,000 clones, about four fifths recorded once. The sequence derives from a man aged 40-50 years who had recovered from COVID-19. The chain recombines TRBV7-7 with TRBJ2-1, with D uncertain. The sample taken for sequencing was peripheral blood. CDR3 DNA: TGTGCTAGCAGCTCGGTACCAGGTTCAAGTGAGCAGTTCTTC. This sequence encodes CASSSVPGSSEQFF.